This T cell receptor (beta chain) was profiled in a study of T cells after yellow fever vaccination. Notes on the study in general: By day 5 rather than day 15, the secondary response had peaked, though it was weaker.

TCRdb itself ran the 5' RACE reads through MiXCR, one entry per CDR3 protein. The sample carries nearly 550,000 distinct CDR3 sequences, roughly 21% recorded once. Looked up from germline, CDR1 is SQVTM and CDR2 is ANQGSEA. The CDR3 runs 15 residues. Trimming took 2 bases from V and 4 from J; bases not matched to a gene: 6. As concerns this clonotype: Antigen unknown.

The starting material was PBMCs, obtained 15 days after the yellow fever booster vaccination. The TCR originated in a man in his thirties or forties who received the YFV17D yellow fever vaccine. V and J are TRBV29-1 and TRBJ2-2, with TRBD2 matching 8 bases. CDR3 amino acids: CSVETTSGRTGELFF. Written as DNA, the CDR3 is TGCAGCGTTGAAACCACTAGCGGACGCACCGGGGAGCTGTTTTTT.